In its sample, the clone carrying this T cell receptor (beta chain) was seen once. Its cognate antigen is unknown. This entry is derived from a study of T cell responses to AZD1222 COVID-19 vaccine. Assay: immunoSEQ multiplex PCR; the TCRdb copy retains only in-frame clones and omits some. The sample yields roughly 170,000 clones, 90% to 95% seen once. Notes on the study in general: The peak T cell response came first, and repertoires were sampled only after it. Spike-specific TCR breadth and depth grew following two AZD1222 doses. CD4 TCRs associated with vaccination spanned spike, dominating at 160-218 and 743-854. It should be noted that donors were predominantly white British and more often female, and clonal diversity was possibly underestimated.

The material was peripheral blood, obtained 28 days after the second AZD1222 dose. The clonotype was recovered from an adult who received the AZD1222 COVID-19 vaccine.

The CDR3 coding sequence is TGTGCCAGCACCCGGCCCGAGGGTCCGGACGGAAACACCATATATTTT. Amino acids: CASTRPEGPDGNTIYF. V gene TRBV25-1 combines with J gene TRBJ1-3; D is unresolved. The CDR3 sequence is 16 residues long. With 7 bases removed from V and 4 bases from J, the gap between germline ends came to 20 bases. Germline assignment: CDR1 MGHDK and CDR2 SYGVNS.